The 2 T cell receptor beta chains listed next were all sequenced from one sample in a study of T cell repertoires in aging, cancer and after chemotherapy. Rearranged V-D-J TRB sequences were amplified with a mixed TRB-A/B primer pool. TCRdb reprocessed the multiplex PCR reads via MiXCR and lists one record per CDR3 protein. This table holds 4,000 or so distinct CDR3 sequences, 29% found once. TCR beta rearrangements were amplified from peripheral blood genomic DNA. The specimen was blood. Source of these receptors: a human donor with a solid tumor.

This clonotype is categorized as medium-sized. The chain has TRBV6-5 and TRBJ2-2; 13 bases line up with TRBD2. The CDR3 extends over 15 amino acids. V dropped 5 bases and J dropped 6; count of bases not matched to a gene: 3. CDR1 and CDR2 from the germline V gene are MNHEY and SVGAGI. CDR3 nucleotide sequence: TGTGCCAGCAGTCGAGGACTAGCGGGAGCCGGGGAGCTGTTTTTT. Protein sequence: CASSRGLAGAGELFF.

The chain has TRBV19 and TRBJ1-5, with D perhaps TRBD1 (5 bases). The CDR3 length is 15 residues. Trimming pared 3 bases from V and 8 bases from J, leaving 17 bases between. Germline CDR1 reads LNHDA; CDR2 reads SQIVND (reference sequence). The CDR3 DNA reads as TGTGCCAGTAGTATCGGGACCCTGGGGCGTGAGCCCCAGCATTTT. Its protein is CASSIGTLGREPQHF.